The entry that follows covers one T cell receptor (beta chain) sequence. As yet, its antigen is unknown. This CDR3 has 15 residues. V lost 5 bases, J lost 3 bases, and 6 bases stayed unmatched. Germline V gene data show CDR1 as PRHDT and CDR2 as FYEKMQ (reference sequence). These data belong to a study of regulatory T cells in long-lasting Graves disease. For the study at large: Patients with persistent Graves' disease had over 5 years of antithyroid drugs and persistent TSH receptor antibodies. Findings of the study overall: With persistent disease, TRBV28, TRBJ1-2 and TRBJ2-5 were the favored segments.

Time point: persistent/refractory GD, antithyroid drugs over 5 years with positive TRAb. The TCR library used RNA extracted from PBMCs. Arm-PCR of CDR3 regions with iRepertoire HTBI primers generated TCR beta libraries. TCRdb re-analysed the multiplex PCR reads in MiXCR, keeping a single row per CDR3 protein. The table includes about 420,000 distinct CDR3 sequences, about 20% detected once. The TCR was taken from a female donor with Graves disease. The sequencing used peripheral blood mononuclear cells (PBMCs), collected when the disease was refractory, from a patient treated with antithyroid drugs. This chain connects TRBV13 to TRBJ1-1, with 10 bases aligning to TRBD1. As DNA, the CDR3 is TGTGCCAGCAGCCAGGCAGGACAGGGGGACACTGAAGCTTTCTTT. This gives the protein CASSQAGQGDTEAFF. The variable domain in full, completed from reference TRBV13 and TRBJ1-1, reads AAGVIQSPRHLIKEKRETATLKCYPIPRHDTVYWYQQGPGQDPQFLISFYEKMQSDKGSIPDRFSAQQFSDYHSELNMSSLELGDSALYFCASSQAGQGDTEAFFGQGTRLTVV.